Here is one T cell receptor (beta chain) with its context. What it binds is not known. The treatment was: over 15 received Ad26.COV2.S at low or high dose, single or two shots; about 5 received placebo; per-sample allocation not given. Sampling occurred on day 63 after the first vaccine or placebo injection. The sample came from a Boston adult aged 18-55 years. V lost 1 base and J lost 2, with 10 bases in between. CDR1 is SEHNR and CDR2 is FQNEAQ in the germline V gene (reference sequence). The CDR3 is made up of 15 amino acids. This specimen comes from a study of Ad26.COV2.S vaccination and SARS-CoV-2 variants. For the study at large: Once or twice, 56 days apart, Ad26.COV2.S was delivered intramuscularly. Points from the study as a whole: The TCR breadth and depth analyses may have understated or missed part of the total T cell responses. The study found similar non-spike TCR breadth in vaccine and placebo recipients.

Generated by immunoSEQ multiplex PCR, the TCRdb table keeps only in-frame clones and is missing some. The sample includes about 480,000 clones, around 90% of them seen just once. The chain couples TRBV7-9 to TRBJ2-3; D is undetermined. The specimen comprised peripheral blood, sampled in a trial of Ad26.COV2.S vaccine versus placebo. The sequence derives from a person between 18 and 65 years old who received the Ad26.COV2.S COVID-19 vaccine or a placebo. CDR3: CASSLVGSHTDTQYF. The CDR3, as DNA: TGTGCCAGCAGCTTAGTGGGCAGCCACACAGATACGCAGTATTTT. The full variable domain, rest sourced from reference TRBV7-9 and TRBJ2-3, is DTGVSQNPRHKITKRGQNVTFRCDPISEHNRLYWYRQTLGQGPEFLTYFQNEAQLEKSRLLSDRFSAERPKGSFSTLEIQRTEQGDSAMYLCASSLVGSHTDTQYFGPGTRLTVL.